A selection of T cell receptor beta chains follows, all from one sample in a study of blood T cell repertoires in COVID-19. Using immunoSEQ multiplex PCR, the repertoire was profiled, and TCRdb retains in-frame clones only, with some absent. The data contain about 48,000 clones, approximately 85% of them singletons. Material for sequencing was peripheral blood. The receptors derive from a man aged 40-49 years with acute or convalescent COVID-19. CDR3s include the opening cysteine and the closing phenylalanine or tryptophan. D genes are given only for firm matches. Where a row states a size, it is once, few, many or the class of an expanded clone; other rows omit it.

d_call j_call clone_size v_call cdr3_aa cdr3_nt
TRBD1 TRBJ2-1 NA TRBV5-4 CASSPGGLSSYNEQFF TGTGCCAGCAGCCCAGGGGGCCTAAGCTCCTACAATGAGCAGTTCTTC
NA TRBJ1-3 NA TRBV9 CASSRDTGGNTIYF TGTGCCAGCAGCCGGGACACGGGTGGAAACACCATATATTTT
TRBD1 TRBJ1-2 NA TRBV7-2 CASSLAPGQGNYGYTF TGTGCCAGCAGCTTAGCCCCCGGACAGGGGAACTATGGCTACACCTTC
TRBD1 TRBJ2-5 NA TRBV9 CASSPGQGLVSKETQYF TGTGCCAGCAGCCCGGGACAGGGGTTGGTTAGTAAAGAGACCCAGTACTTC
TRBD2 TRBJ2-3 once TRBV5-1 CASSLGVAGGTDTQYF TGCGCCAGCAGCTTGGGCGTAGCGGGGGGCACAGATACGCAGTATTTT
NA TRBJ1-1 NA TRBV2 CASSQNTEAFF TGTGCCAGCAGTCAGAACACTGAAGCTTTCTTT
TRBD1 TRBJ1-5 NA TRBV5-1 CASSFGTGGNQPQHF TGCGCCAGCAGCTTTGGGACAGGAGGCAATCAGCCCCAGCATTTT
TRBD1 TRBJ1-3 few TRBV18 CASSPRDRAGNTIYF TGTGCCAGCTCACCCCGGGACAGGGCTGGAAACACCATATATTTT
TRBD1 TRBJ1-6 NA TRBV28 CATTTTGTGDSPLHF TGTGCCACCACTACCACCGGGACAGGGGATTCACCCCTCCACTTT
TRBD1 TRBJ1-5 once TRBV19 CASSRGQGAPYNQPQHF TGTGCCAGTAGTAGGGGACAGGGGGCTCCCTATAATCAGCCCCAGCATTTT
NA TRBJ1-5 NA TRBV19 CASRTVENQPQHF TGTGCCAGTAGGACAGTTGAAAATCAGCCCCAGCATTTT
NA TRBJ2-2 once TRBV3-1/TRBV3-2 CASSPTLPGELFF TGTGCCAGCAGCCCGACATTGCCCGGGGAGCTGTTTTTT
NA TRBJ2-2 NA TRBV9 CASSVFSGGNTGELFF TGTGCCAGCAGCGTCTTTTCGGGGGGCAACACCGGGGAGCTGTTTTTT
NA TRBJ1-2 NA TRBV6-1 CASSERSTGSYGYTF TGTGCCAGCAGTGAAAGGTCGACAGGTAGCTATGGCTACACCTTC
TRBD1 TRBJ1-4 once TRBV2 CASSPSQGNAEKLFF TGTGCCAGCAGCCCGTCACAGGGGAACGCAGAAAAACTGTTTTTT
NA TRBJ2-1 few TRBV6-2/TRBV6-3 CASSYSSKVNEQFF TGTGCCAGCAGTTACTCTAGTAAAGTCAATGAGCAGTTCTTC
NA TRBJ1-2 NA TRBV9 CASSVVPPLGRYGYTF TGTGCCAGCAGCGTAGTCCCCCCCCTTGGGCGCTATGGCTACACCTTC
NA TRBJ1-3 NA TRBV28 CASSLSNRAHTIYF TGTGCCAGCAGTTTATCCAACAGGGCACACACCATATATTTT
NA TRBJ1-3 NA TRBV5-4 CASSLGDRVSGNTIYF TGTGCCAGCAGCTTGGGAGACAGAGTCTCTGGAAACACCATATATTTT
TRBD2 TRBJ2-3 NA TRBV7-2 CASSLAATSGAFSTDTQYF TGTGCCAGCAGCTTAGCAGCGACTAGCGGGGCCTTTAGCACAGATACGCAGTATTTT
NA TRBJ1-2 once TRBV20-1 CSASLYYTF TGCAGTGCCTCCCTATACTACACCTTC
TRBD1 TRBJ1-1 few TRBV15 CATSSTGTGASEAFF TGTGCCACCAGCAGCACCGGGACAGGTGCGAGTGAAGCTTTCTTT
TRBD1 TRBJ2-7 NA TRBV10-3 CAIAGQGAVEQYF TGTGCCATCGCGGGACAGGGGGCGGTCGAGCAGTACTTC
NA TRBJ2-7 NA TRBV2 CASSEARSGYYEQYF TGTGCCAGCAGTGAAGCGCGCAGCGGGTACTACGAGCAGTACTTC
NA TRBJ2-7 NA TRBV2 CASRYYEQYF TGTGCCAGCAGATACTACGAGCAGTACTTC
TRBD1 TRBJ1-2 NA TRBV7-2 CASSLRRQGKQLYGYTF TGTGCCAGCAGCCTCCGAAGACAGGGCAAACAACTATATGGCTACACCTTC
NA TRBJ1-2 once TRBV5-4 CASSLGGIGYGYTF TGTGCCAGCAGCTTGGGAGGGATCGGCTACGGCTACACCTTC
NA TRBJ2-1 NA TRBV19 CASSISRGSSYNEQFF TGTGCCAGTAGTATAAGCAGGGGAAGCTCCTACAATGAGCAGTTCTTC
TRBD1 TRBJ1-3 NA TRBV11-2 CASSLQGGGTGIRNTIYF TGTGCCAGCAGCTTACAGGGGGGAGGTACAGGCATACGGAACACCATATATTTT
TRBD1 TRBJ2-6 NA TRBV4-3 CASSQESGGGANVLTF TGCGCCAGCAGCCAAGAATCAGGGGGTGGGGCCAACGTCCTGACTTTC
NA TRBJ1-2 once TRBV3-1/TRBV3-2 CASSVSLYYTF TGTGCCAGCTCGGTATCTTTATACTATACCTTC
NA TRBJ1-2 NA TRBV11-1 CASSLEFGNRSYTF TGTGCCAGCAGCTTAGAGTTCGGTAACAGGAGCTACACCTTC
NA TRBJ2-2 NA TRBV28 CASSPWTANTGELFF TGTGCCAGCAGTCCTTGGACAGCGAACACCGGGGAGCTGTTTTTT
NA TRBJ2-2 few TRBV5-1 CASSLSRLQNTGELFF TGCGCCAGCAGCTTGTCGCGGCTACAGAACACCGGGGAGCTGTTTTTT
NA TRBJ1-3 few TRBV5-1 CASSLAAGSGNTIYF TGCGCCAGCAGCTTGGCCGCAGGCTCTGGAAACACCATATATTTT
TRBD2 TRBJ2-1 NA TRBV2 CASRRLAGGQHEQFF TGTGCCAGCAGACGACTAGCGGGTGGGCAGCATGAGCAGTTCTTC
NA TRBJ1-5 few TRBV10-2 CASSESAGLGNQPQHF TGCGCCAGCAGTGAGTCGGCAGGTCTCGGCAATCAGCCCCAGCATTTT
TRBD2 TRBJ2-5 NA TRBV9 CASSVGLRGGEETQYF TGTGCCAGCAGCGTTGGGTTGAGGGGAGGGGAAGAGACCCAGTACTTC
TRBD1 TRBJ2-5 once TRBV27 CASKPPPGTGGQETQYF TGTGCCAGCAAACCACCCCCCGGGACAGGGGGACAAGAGACCCAGTACTTC
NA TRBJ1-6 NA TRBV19 CASSGPPGLNSYNSPLHF TGTGCCAGTAGTGGACCCCCGGGACTGAACTCCTATAATTCACCCCTCCACTTT
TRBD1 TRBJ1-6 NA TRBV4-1 CASSRIGGRRNSPLHF TGCGCCAGCAGCCGAATAGGGGGCAGAAGAAATTCACCCCTCCACTTT
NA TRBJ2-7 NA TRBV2 CASITRYEQYF TGTGCCAGCATTACTAGGTACGAGCAGTACTTC
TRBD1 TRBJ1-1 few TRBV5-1 CASSSGTGYTEAFF TGCGCCAGCAGCTCCGGGACAGGCTACACTGAAGCTTTCTTT
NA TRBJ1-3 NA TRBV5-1 CASSLAGFGGDTIYF TGCGCCAGCAGCTTGGCCGGGTTTGGGGGCGACACCATATATTTT
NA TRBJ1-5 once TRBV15 CATSSRGGVQHF TGTGCCACCAGCAGTCGAGGGGGGGTCCAGCATTTT
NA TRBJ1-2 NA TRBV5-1 CASSLGGNYGYTF TGCGCCAGCAGCTTGGGAGGTAACTATGGCTACACCTTC
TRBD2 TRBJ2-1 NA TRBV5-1 CASSLAIAGGRGVEQFF TGCGCCAGCAGCTTGGCCATAGCGGGGGGCCGGGGCGTGGAGCAGTTCTTC